This T cell receptor beta chain stems from a study of T cell repertoires and HLA-DP antigens. Study context: Transduced HeLa cells presented HLA-DP to CD4+ T cells.

V was cut by 4 bases and J by 5 bases, with 8 bases left in between. There are 11 residues in the CDR3. Germline V gives CDR1 DFQATT, CDR2 SNEGSKA (reference sequence). Clones were read by immunoSEQ multiplex PCR, and TCRdb kept only the in-frame ones, dropping some. The repertoire holds some 110,000 clones, with 80% to 95% as singletons. Of note for this clone: The antigen remains undetermined.

Findings of the study overall: Average cumulative frequency of previously undetected clones was 36.3% against one allele and more than 50% against the other.

This sequence was found in a woman between 18 and 29 years old in good health and CMV-seronegative. Sequencing was done on a sample of CD4+ T cells from PBMCs. The chain links TRBV20-1 to TRBJ1-1, with D unclear. The CDR3 DNA reads TGCAGTGCTATTGTGAGGACTGAAGCTTTCTTT. Protein sequence: CSAIVRTEAFF.